This TCR beta chain was identified in a study of beta chain features in type 1 diabetes. Findings of the study overall: Cells that show high TCR expression could be over-represented by cDNA sequencing. The study left unresolved whether HLA type influences TCRB rearrangement. A pattern of fewer insertions and more deletions at VDJ junctions was seen in type 1 diabetes patients.

This clone was detected only a few times. Its antigen remains unidentified. The study reverse transcribed the entire isolated RNA, so it sequenced expressed TCRB transcripts. Naive, central memory and regulatory T cell samples yielded roughly 3.5 million reads on average. Profiled with immunoSEQ multiplex PCR; TCRdb holds only in-frame clones, not every one. The sample gives about 180,000 clones, more than 10% of which show up once; around 0.63% is in the top ten. Germline V gene sequence: CDR1 MNHNS, CDR2 SASEGT. This CDR3 is built from 16 residues. V dropped 2 bases and J dropped 0 bases, with 11 bases sitting between them.

V gene TRBV6-1 combines with J gene TRBJ2-1; no clear D. The clonotype originates from a woman between 18 and 30 years old in good health. The specimen sequenced was central memory CD4+ T cells from blood. This CDR3 is CASSERLVGSYNEQFF. The DNA of the CDR3 is TGTGCCAGCAGTGAAAGGCTAGTTGGCTCCTACAATGAGCAGTTCTTC.